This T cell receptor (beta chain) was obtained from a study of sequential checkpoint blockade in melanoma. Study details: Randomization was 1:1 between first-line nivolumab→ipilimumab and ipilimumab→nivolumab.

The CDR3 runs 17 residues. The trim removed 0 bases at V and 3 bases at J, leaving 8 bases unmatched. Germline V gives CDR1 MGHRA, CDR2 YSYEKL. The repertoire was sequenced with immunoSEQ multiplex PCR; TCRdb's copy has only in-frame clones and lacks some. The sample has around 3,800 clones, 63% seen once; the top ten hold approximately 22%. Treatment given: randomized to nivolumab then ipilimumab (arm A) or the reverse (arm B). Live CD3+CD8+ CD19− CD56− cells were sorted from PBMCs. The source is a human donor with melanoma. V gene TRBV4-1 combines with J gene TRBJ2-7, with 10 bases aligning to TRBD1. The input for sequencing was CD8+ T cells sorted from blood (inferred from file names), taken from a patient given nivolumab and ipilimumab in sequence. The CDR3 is CASSQEFRGTGDYEQYF. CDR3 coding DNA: TGCGCCAGCAGCCAAGAGTTTAGGGGGACAGGGGACTACGAGCAGTACTTC.